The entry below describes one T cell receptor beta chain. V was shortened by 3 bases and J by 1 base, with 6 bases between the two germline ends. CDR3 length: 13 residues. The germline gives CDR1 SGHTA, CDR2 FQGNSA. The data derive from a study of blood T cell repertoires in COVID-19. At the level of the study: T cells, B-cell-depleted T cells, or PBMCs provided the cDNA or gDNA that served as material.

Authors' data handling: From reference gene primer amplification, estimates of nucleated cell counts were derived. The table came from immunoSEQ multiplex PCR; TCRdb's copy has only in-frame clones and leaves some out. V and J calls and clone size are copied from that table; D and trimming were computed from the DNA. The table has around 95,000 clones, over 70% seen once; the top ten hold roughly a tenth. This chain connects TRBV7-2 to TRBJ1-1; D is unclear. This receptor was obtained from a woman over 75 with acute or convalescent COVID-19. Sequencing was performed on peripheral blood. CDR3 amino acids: CASSFRENTEAFF. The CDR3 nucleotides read TGTGCCAGCAGCTTTCGGGAGAACACTGAAGCTTTCTTT.